The clone carrying this TCR beta chain was picked up a small number of times. Its antigen is still unknown. This CDR3 is built from 13 residues. Germline V gene data show CDR1 as SNHLY and CDR2 as FYNNEI. V lost 7 bases to trimming and J lost 0 bases, with 6 bases between them. This sample was taken from a study of a mutant IDH1 vaccine in newly diagnosed glioma. Sequencing used immunoSEQ multiplex PCR; TCRdb keeps in-frame clones, though not all of them. The table has about 25,000 clones, approximately 80% seen once. Indicated time point: week 11, during vaccination. Every single dose of the vaccine, 300 ug of mutant IDH1 20-mer peptide, came with topical imiquimod.

The chain links TRBV2 to TRBJ1-4; no definite D call. The source of this sequence is a young woman with glioma. Sequenced here: PBMCs, sampled from a glioma patient whose treatment included an IDH1 peptide vaccine. The CDR3 DNA reads as TGTGCCAGCAACCCAGCAACTAATGAAAAACTGTTTTTT. Its translation is CASNPATNEKLFF.